This entry lists 28 T cell receptor beta chains sequenced from one sample in a study of blood T cell repertoires in COVID-19. Clones were sequenced by immunoSEQ multiplex PCR, and TCRdb holds only the in-frame ones, with some missing. The profile shows about 180,000 clones, more than 85% of them singletons. Material for sequencing was peripheral blood. These receptors all come from a woman aged 30 to 39 with active or convalescent COVID-19.

J is TRBJ1-2 and V is TRBV9; 7 nucleotides line up with TRBD1. The CDR3 contains 14 residues. V shed 0 bases, J shed 3 bases, and the junction held 2 bases outside the gene matches. Per germline, CDR1 SGDLS and CDR2 YYNGEE. The CDR3 region has the DNA TGTGCCAGCAGCGTAGGACAGGGCGACTATGGCTACACCTTC. Residues: CASSVGQGDYGYTF.

This clone came up once. The chain has TRBV20-1 and TRBJ1-2, with unresolved D. Per germline, CDR1 DFQATT and CDR2 SNEGSKA (reference sequence). The CDR3 length is 13 residues. Deletions cut 3 bases from V and 4 bases from J, with 12 bases between. The CDR3 loop reads CSASSGRGYGYTF. The CDR3 nucleotides read TGCAGTGCTAGTTCCGGGAGAGGCTATGGCTACACCTTC.

The rearrangement links TRBV4-1 to TRBJ1-5; 9 nucleotides align to TRBD1. This CDR3 is built from 20 residues. J lost 0 bases, V lost 1 base, and 13 bases had no gene match. Germline values: CDR1 MGHRA, CDR2 YSYEKL. CDR3 nucleotides: TGCGCCAGCAGCCAAGTTAGGACAGGGGATGATTTGGGTAGCAATCAGCCCCAGCATTTT. This codes for CASSQVRTGDDLGSNQPQHF.

This clone was recorded only once. This chain connects TRBV27 to TRBJ1-6; the D gene is possibly TRBD1 (6 bases). Germline assignment: CDR1 MNHEY and CDR2 SMNVEV (reference sequence). The CDR3 is made up of 16 amino acids. V was shortened by 2 bases and J by 4 bases, with 12 bases between the two germline ends. The chain's CDR3 is CASSLGDRRYNSPLHF. The CDR3 bases are TGTGCCAGCAGTTTAGGAGACAGGAGATATAATTCACCCCTCCACTTT.

The V call is TRBV11-3, the J call TRBJ1-1, with D unclear. The CDR3 covers 14 residues. Per germline, CDR1 SGHNT and CDR2 YENEEA. The ends were cut back, 3 bases at V and 1 base at J, with 9 bases in the middle. CDR3 DNA sequence: TGTGCCAGCAGCTTCGGTCGGGGGAACACTGAAGCTTTCTTT. It encodes CASSFGRGNTEAFF.

This clone occurred once. This rearrangement joins TRBV5-6 to TRBJ1-1, with 7 bases lining up with TRBD1. The CDR3 runs to 16 residues. The V gene end was trimmed by 4 bases and the J gene end by 5 bases; junction bases not matched to a gene: 14. Germline assignment: CDR1 SGHDT and CDR2 YYEEEE. The CDR3 loop reads CASSGDHPGGRTEAFF. In DNA, the CDR3 is TGTGCCAGCAGCGGAGACCATCCAGGGGGTAGGACTGAAGCTTTCTTT.

The V gene is TRBV27, the J gene TRBJ1-2; D is unresolved. The CDR3 covers 12 residues. Germline CDR1 and CDR2: MNHEY and SMNVEV (reference sequence). V was cut by 6 bases and J by 0 bases, with 5 bases left in between. The CDR3 sequence is CASRGANYGYTF. CDR3 in DNA: TGTGCCAGCAGGGGCGCTAACTATGGCTACACCTTC.

This chain links TRBV27 with TRBJ2-7; 9 positions match TRBD2. The junction had 8 bases not matched to a gene; V was cut back by 3 bases and J by 5 bases. Germline values: CDR1 MNHEY, CDR2 SMNVEV (reference sequence). This CDR3 has 15 residues. The CDR3 sequence is CASSLRREGRHEQYF. CDR3 DNA sequence: TGTGCCAGCAGTTTGAGGCGGGAGGGCCGACACGAGCAGTACTTC.

The V call is TRBV6-1, the J call TRBJ1-3; D is unclear. Germline V gene sequence: CDR1 MNHNS, CDR2 SASEGT. The CDR3 loop spans 15 amino acids. The ends were cut back, 2 bases at V and 0 bases at J, with 8 bases in the middle. The CDR3 DNA reads TGTGCCAGCAGTGAAAAATTCCACTCTGGAAACACCATATATTTT. Its translation: CASSEKFHSGNTIYF.

CDR3 coding DNA: TGTGCCAGCAGTTTATCAGAGGTGACCTTTAAGGAGGTAAACACTGAAGCTTTCTTT. Translating it yields CASSLSEVTFKEVNTEAFF. The gene calls are TRBV27 and TRBJ1-1, with D unresolved. Trimming removed 0 bases at V and 2 bases at J, with 22 bases between. Germline V gene lookup returns CDR1 MNHEY and CDR2 SMNVEV (reference sequence). The CDR3 is made up of 19 amino acids.

The genes are TRBV19 and TRBJ2-5; 8 bases align to TRBD2. Germline V CDR1 and CDR2: LNHDA, SQIVND (reference sequence). The CDR3 covers 14 residues. J lost 1 base, V lost 9 bases, and 7 bases had no gene match. In DNA, the CDR3 is TGTGCCAGCCGCCCGGGGGGGGCCCAAGAGACCCAGTACTTC. Protein: CASRPGGAQETQYF.

V gene TRBV12-3 or TRBV12-4 combines with J gene TRBJ1-1; the D is unclear. CDR3 length: 13 amino acids. Trimming shortened V by 4 bases and J by 5 bases, and 11 bases separated the two germline ends. The CDR3 DNA reads as TGTGCCAGCAGTTGGTGGGGAGGGACTGAAGCTTTCTTT. Amino acids: CASSWWGGTEAFF.

CDR3 loop: CASSPRGDNYEQYF. CDR3 nucleotide sequence: TGTGCCAGCAGCCCCCGGGGGGACAACTACGAGCAGTACTTC. The chain carries TRBV5-6 and TRBJ2-7; weak D call: TRBD2 (7 bases). Germline CDR1 is SGHDT and CDR2 is YYEEEE. V lost 4 bases and J lost 3, with 14 bases in between. The CDR3 runs to 14 residues.

This clone was picked up one time. The chain is built from TRBV13 and TRBJ2-1; 7 nucleotides match TRBD2. The CDR3 covers 16 residues. Germline trimming cut 5 bases from V and 4 bases from J; bases unmatched to any gene: 11. CDR1 and CDR2 from the germline V gene are PRHDT and FYEKMQ (reference sequence). The CDR3 sequence: CASSLAGREWYNEQFF. The CDR3 DNA reads TGTGCCAGCAGCCTCGCGGGGCGGGAGTGGTACAATGAGCAGTTCTTC.

The chain links TRBV7-2 to TRBJ1-5; 7 nucleotides match TRBD1. Germline trimming cut 3 bases from V and 2 bases from J; bases unmatched to any gene: 1. Per germline, CDR1 SGHTA and CDR2 FQGNSA. This CDR3 contains 14 residues. DNA of the CDR3: TGTGCCAGCAGCTTCACAGGGGGCAATCAGCCCCAGCATTTT. It encodes CASSFTGGNQPQHF.

The V call is TRBV28, the J call TRBJ1-2; D is possibly TRBD1 (6 bases). V gave up 6 bases and J gave up 10 bases, with 12 bases separating them. Germline assignment: CDR1 MDHEN and CDR2 SYDVKM. This CDR3 comprises 11 residues. The CDR3 sequence: CASRVRGDYTF. CDR3 in DNA: TGTGCCAGCAGAGTCAGGGGAGACTACACCTTC.

V gene TRBV18 combines with J gene TRBJ2-3; perhaps TRBD1 as D (6 bases). From germline, CDR1 is KGHSH and CDR2 LQKENI. The ends were cut back, 0 bases at V and 0 bases at J, with 13 bases in the middle. The CDR3 sequence is 17 residues long. The CDR3 sequence is CASSPPQGQGSTDTQYF. For the CDR3, the DNA is TGTGCCAGCTCACCACCTCAGGGGCAGGGGAGCACAGATACGCAGTATTTT.

The rearrangement links TRBV23-1 to TRBJ2-7; the match to TRBD1 covers 7 bases. TRBV23-1 qualifies as an ORF whose function is uncertain. The CDR3 covers 18 residues. V was pared by 0 bases and J by 4 bases, with 15 bases of the junction left unmatched. CDR3 in DNA: TGCGCCAGCAGTCAATCAAGGTGTGGGGGCAGGGGGAATTACGAGCAGTACTTC. Encoded protein: CASSQSRCGGRGNYEQYF.

V usage is TRBV5-8 and J usage is TRBJ1-2; D ambiguous. This CDR3 is built from 12 residues. The ends were cut back, 2 bases at V and 8 bases at J, with 10 bases in the middle. The V gene's germline CDR1 is SGHTS and CDR2 YDEGEE. CDR3 nucleotide sequence: TGTGCCAGCAGCTTTTCCGCGGGGGGCTACACCTTC. Protein: CASSFSAGGYTF.

The V call is TRBV15, the J call TRBJ2-1; TRBD1 matches 10 bases. Germline CDR1 reads LNHNV; CDR2 reads YYDKDF (reference sequence). The CDR3 is 17 amino acids. Trimming at V came to 0 bases and at J to 5 bases, leaving 7 bases not matched to a gene. In DNA, the CDR3 is TGTGCCACCAGCAGAGATCGGGGACAGGGGAGGGACAATGAGCAGTTCTTC. This codes for CATSRDRGQGRDNEQFF. Drawing the rest from reference TRBV15 and TRBJ2-1, the complete variable domain is DAMVIQNPRYQVTQFGKPVTLSCSQTLNHNVMYWYQQKSSQAPKLLFHYYDKDFNNEADTPDNFQSRRPNTSFCFLDIRSPGLGDTAMYLCATSRDRGQGRDNEQFFGPGTRLTVL.

The CDR3 loop reads CARGSGAGAGYTF. The CDR3 DNA reads as TGTGCCCGGGGTAGTGGCGCAGGTGCTGGCTACACCTTC. The chain has TRBV30 and TRBJ1-2, with no clear D. This CDR3 is built from 13 residues. V was pared by 8 bases and J by 7 bases, with 20 bases between. Germline CDR1 and CDR2: GTSNPN and SVGIG (reference sequence).

The chain uses TRBV19 and TRBJ1-2, with 7 bases lining up with TRBD1. Germline V gene lookup returns CDR1 LNHDA and CDR2 SQIVND (reference sequence). This CDR3 contains 14 residues. J was trimmed by 3 bases and V by 6 bases; bases with no gene match: 7. The CDR3 is CASRKGAGDYGYTF. Here the CDR3 DNA reads TGTGCCAGTAGGAAGGGGGCCGGGGACTATGGCTACACCTTC.

In its sample, this clone was seen once. This chain joins TRBV18 and TRBJ2-7, with 9 bases identical to TRBD1. CDR3 length: 15 residues. Trimming took 2 bases from V and 2 from J; bases not matched to a gene: 4. Germline V gives CDR1 KGHSH, CDR2 LQKENI. The CDR3 nucleotides are TGTGCCAGCTCACCAGGGACAGGGTTTCCCTACGAGCAGTACTTC. As protein: CASSPGTGFPYEQYF.

V and J are TRBV10-3 and TRBJ1-1, with a weak D call TRBD1 (5 bases). CDR1 is ENHRY, CDR2 SYGVKD, per germline. V was pared by 7 bases and J by 3 bases, with 15 bases between. CDR3 length: 14 amino acids. The CDR3 here is CAIKRRGWDTEAFF. In DNA, the CDR3 is TGTGCCATCAAAAGGAGGGGATGGGACACTGAAGCTTTCTTT.

This rearrangement joins TRBV12-5 to TRBJ2-4; unclear D gene. Trimming shortened V by 5 bases and J by 8 bases, and 19 bases separated the two germline ends. The length of the CDR3 is 15 residues. Germline V gives CDR1 LGHNT, CDR2 FRNRAP. The CDR3 region has the DNA TGTGCTAGTGGTCCCGGCTTCGGCGGCCGGGACATTCAGTACTTC. Its protein product is CASGPGFGGRDIQYF.

The genes are TRBV11-3 and TRBJ2-2; perhaps TRBD1 as D (8 bases). This CDR3 comprises 16 residues. Germline CDR1 SGHNT, CDR2 YENEEA. V lost 7 bases and J lost 2, with 17 bases in between. The CDR3 region is CASTSDRGLNTGELFF. DNA of the CDR3: TGTGCCAGCACCTCCGACAGGGGACTAAACACCGGGGAGCTGTTTTTT.

CDR3 in amino acids: CASSPRRDNSPLHF. CDR3 coding DNA: TGTGCCAGCAGCCCCCGCAGGGATAATTCACCCCTCCACTTT. The chain combines TRBV5-4 with TRBJ1-6, with D perhaps matching TRBD1 (5 bases). CDR3 length equals 14 residues. The V gene's germline CDR1 is SGHNT and CDR2 YYREEE (reference sequence). V was trimmed by 4 bases and J by 5 bases, leaving 10 bases between them.

This clone was counted a single time. V gene TRBV11-2 combines with J gene TRBJ2-7, with TRBD1 matching over 7 bases. This CDR3 comprises 14 residues. Looked up from germline, CDR1 is SGHAT and CDR2 is FQNNGV. Germline trimming cut 3 bases from V and 2 bases from J; bases unmatched to any gene: 4. As DNA, the CDR3 is TGTGCCAGCAGCTTTTGGGACAGACCCTACGAGCAGTACTTC. Protein product: CASSFWDRPYEQYF.